This TCR beta chain was captured in a study of blood T cell repertoires in COVID-19 (dated by TCRdb to the early 2020s). In terms of the full investigation: The collaborator samples originated in the United States, Italy and Spain and spanned the acute and convalescent phases of COVID-19. Where available, HLA class I and class II types were obtained from metadata supplied by the sample provider rather than from assay-based typing. Nearly every sample came with metadata listing a de-identified subject ID, COVID-19 status, age in years and sex. Samples were obtained from the ongoing ImmuneRACE study (first 160 participants) and from 1,000 to 1,500 subjects provided by 6 global collaborators. The prospective study material was composed of cDNA or gDNA derived from T cells, B-cell-depleted T cells, or PBMCs. Subjects who had been exposed to COVID-19, were actively infected with it, or had recovered from it provided the deeply sampled blood TCRbeta repertoires that made up the dataset. The repertoires were made available in a free public database intended to serve as a resource for research on the immune response to SARS-CoV-2.

The paper's findings and limits, for the study overall: The quantity of clinical and demographic metadata differed by source and by participant and was supplied without curation.

TCRbeta CDR3 regions were amplified from genomic DNA by means of the immunoSEQ Assay, a bias-controlled multiplex PCR. The study's processing was this. The number of nucleated cells in each sample was estimated by amplification of reference gene primers within the assay. To quantify the absolute abundance of each unique TCRbeta CDR3 rearrangement, sequence reads were collapsed and filtered. Productive Simpson clonality was computed per sample as the square root of Simpson's diversity index over productive rearrangements. TCRdb limited this immuneACCESS table to in-frame rearrangements with V and J called. A share of clones is missing; checked studies link under half to unresolved V genes, and the rest is unexplained. V, J and clone size derive from that table, while D and trimming were established from the DNA sequence. The sample table lists about 310,000 clones, roughly 84% of them with a count of one. 1% of the sample is taken by the ten largest.

Trimming takes 5 bases from V and 2 bases from J, and the germline ends sit 19 bases apart. The germline V gene (reference sequence) yields SEHNR for CDR1 and FQNEAQ for CDR2. The CDR3 contains 17 residues, cysteine and phenylalanine counted. CDR3 DNA is the only sequence kept; it has 51 bases, read in frame from the first base. Comment on this clone: Its antigen remains undetermined. Per-nucleotide qualities are absent, and no much larger clonotype sits a single base away.

The collaborating institutions used their own protocols to collect whole blood in K2EDTA tubes. For TCRbeta analysis, collaborators shipped samples as frozen whole blood, isolated PBMCs, or DNA extracted from either of those sample types. Sequencing was performed on peripheral blood. This chain is built from TRBV7-9 and TRBJ2-4; the D gene is perhaps TRBD1, on 6 matching bases. The receptor was isolated from a middle-aged man with active or convalescent COVID-19. The nucleotide sequence reads as follows: TGTGCCAGCAGCCACAGTCAGAGGACAGCTACCAAAAACATTCAGTACTTC. It is translated as CASSHSQRTATKNIQYF.